The next 31 T cell receptor beta chains were all read from a single sample in a study of CD8 T cells in Susac syndrome. It was with random hexamers that 0.5 to 1 ug RNA was reverse transcribed. TCRdb recomputed calls from the immunoSEQ multiplex PCR reads with MiXCR, one row per CDR3 protein. The sample shows about 200,000 distinct CDR3 sequences, roughly 96% of them seen only once. Sequencing was carried out using CD4+ T cells from PBMCs. Every receptor here comes from a human donor with multiple sclerosis.

The chain employs TRBV27 and TRBJ2-2, with D maybe TRBD2 (6 bases). The germline gives CDR1 MNHEY, CDR2 SMNVEV (reference sequence). V lost 6 bases to trimming and J lost 0 bases, with 17 bases between them. The CDR3 length is 17 residues. In DNA form, the CDR3 reads TGTGCCAGCAGGGGGGACGGGAGTGCGCCGAACACCGGGGAGCTGTTTTTT. This codes for CASRGDGSAPNTGELFF.

V gene TRBV5-1 combines with J gene TRBJ2-1, with D hard to call. CDR3 length: 14 residues. Trimming removed 0 bases from V and 7 bases from J, with 11 bases in between. The V gene's germline CDR1 is SGHRS and CDR2 YFSETQ. The CDR3, as DNA: TGCGCCAGCAGCTTGGATAGGGTAGGGAATGAGCAGTTCTTC. Translating it yields CASSLDRVGNEQFF.

The rearrangement joins TRBV28 to TRBJ1-6; D gene unclear. Germline V gene lookup returns CDR1 MDHEN and CDR2 SYDVKM. The CDR3 loop spans 12 amino acids. The V end was cut by 2 bases, the J end by 10 bases, with 6 bases between. CDR3 in DNA: TGTGCCAGCAGTTTAGAGCCCTCACCCCTCCACTTT. Amino acid sequence: CASSLEPSPLHF.

The V call is TRBV20-1, the J call TRBJ2-1; 8 bases are a match to TRBD2. Trimming removed 1 base from V and 8 bases from J; junction bases left unmatched: 7. The germline CDR1 and CDR2 sequences are DFQATT and SNEGSKA (reference sequence). The CDR3 spans 14 residues. The CDR3, as DNA: TGCAGTGCTAGAGCGGGACTAGTAATTGATGAGCAGTTCTTC. It is translated as CSARAGLVIDEQFF.

This clonotype was recorded only once. The genes are TRBV10-3 and TRBJ2-3; maybe TRBD1 (6 bases). Per germline, CDR1 ENHRY and CDR2 SYGVKD. The CDR3 runs 10 residues. The V and J ends lost 10 bases and 7 bases respectively, with 9 bases between them. The DNA of the CDR3 is TGTGCCACCCAGGGGAATACGCAGTATTTT. Translating it yields CATQGNTQYF.

The chain recombines TRBV20-1 with TRBJ2-5; either TRBD1 or TRBD2 may supply D (6 bases each). V lost 3 bases to trimming and J lost 0 bases, with 14 bases between them. Germline V gene lookup returns CDR1 DFQATT and CDR2 SNEGSKA (reference sequence). The CDR3 loop spans 15 amino acids. The chain's CDR3 is CSASPGALYQETQYF. The CDR3 DNA reads TGCAGTGCTAGCCCGGGGGCCTTGTACCAAGAGACCCAGTACTTC.

This sequence joins TRBV7-8 and TRBJ2-5; D is uncertain. With 5 bases removed from V and 4 bases from J, the gap between germline ends came to 5 bases. CDR1 and CDR2 (germline): SGHVS, FQNEAQ. This CDR3 spans 11 amino acids. The CDR3 region has the DNA TGTGCCAGCAGCAGAGCAGAGACCCAGTACTTC. Amino acid sequence: CASSRAETQYF.

The CDR3 loop reads CSLRKAGETQYF. As DNA, the CDR3 is TGCAGTCTAAGGAAGGCAGGAGAGACCCAGTACTTC. This chain joins TRBV20-1 and TRBJ2-5, with no clear D. Germline V lookup: CDR1 DFQATT, CDR2 SNEGSKA (reference sequence). This CDR3 is built from 12 residues. Trimming took 8 bases from V and 4 from J, leaving 14 bases between them.

The genes are TRBV30 and TRBJ1-5; TRBD1 aligns across 9 bases. Per the germline V gene, CDR1 is GTSNPN and CDR2 is SVGIG (reference sequence). This CDR3 is 14 amino acids long. Germline trimming cut 8 bases from V and 0 bases from J; bases unmatched to any gene: 5. This chain's CDR3 is CATGQGSSNQPQHF. CDR3 sequence (DNA): TGTGCCACCGGACAGGGGAGTAGCAATCAGCCCCAGCATTTT.

This chain links TRBV29-1 with TRBJ1-2; D not certain. The ends were cut back, 6 bases at V and 8 bases at J, with 16 bases in the middle. The CDR3 has 12 residues. Germline-derived CDR1 and CDR2 are SQVTM and ANQGSEA. This chain's CDR3 is CSVASLRGGYTF. The CDR3, as DNA: TGCAGCGTGGCATCTCTCCGCGGAGGCTACACCTTC.

This sequence joins TRBV13 and TRBJ1-2; D is ambiguous. The germline V and J ends were trimmed by 5 bases and 6 bases, with 10 bases remaining between them. The CDR3 extends over 12 amino acids. CDR1 PRHDT and CDR2 FYEKMQ come from the germline V gene (reference sequence). CDR3 coding DNA: TGTGCCAGCAGCACCCACAGCGATGGCTACACCTTC. Residues: CASSTHSDGYTF.

The rearrangement links TRBV5-1 to TRBJ2-1; D gene unclear. Germline V gene lookup returns CDR1 SGHRS and CDR2 YFSETQ. The V and J ends lost 3 bases and 7 bases respectively, with 8 bases between them. The CDR3 spans 12 residues. The CDR3 sequence: CASSSSRNEQFF. In DNA, the CDR3 is TGCGCCAGCAGCTCCTCCCGTAATGAGCAGTTCTTC. The full variable domain, in which reference TRBV5-1 and TRBJ2-1 provide the parts outside the CDR3, is KAGVTQTPRYLIKTRGQQVTLSCSPISGHRSVSWYQQTPGQGLQFLFEYFSETQRNKGNFPGRFSGRQFSNSRSEMNVSTLELGDSALYLCASSSSRNEQFFGPGTRLTVL.

This clonotype was seen once. V is TRBV20-1 and J is TRBJ2-7; unclear D gene. This CDR3 has 11 residues. V dropped 5 bases and J dropped 2 bases, with 7 bases sitting between them. The V gene's germline CDR1 is DFQATT and CDR2 SNEGSKA (reference sequence). The CDR3 nucleotides are TGCAGTGCTTTCGCTCCCTACGAGCAGTACTTC. Protein sequence: CSAFAPYEQYF.

This chain connects TRBV12-3 or TRBV12-4 to TRBJ2-1; 7 bases match TRBD1. After removal of 3 bases from V and 9 bases from J, the junction contained 5 bases not matched to a gene. The CDR3 sequence is 13 residues long. The CDR3 loop reads CASSFDRASEQFF. CDR3 coding DNA: TGTGCCAGCAGTTTTGACAGGGCGAGTGAGCAGTTCTTC.

This chain joins TRBV6-1 and TRBJ2-7; either TRBD1 or TRBD2 may supply D (5 bases each). CDR1 is MNHNS and CDR2 is SASEGT in the germline V gene. The ends were cut back, 3 bases at V and 2 bases at J, with 14 bases in the middle. The CDR3 extends over 15 amino acids. The CDR3 sequence: CASSDWSRGAYEQYF. For the CDR3, the DNA is TGTGCCAGCAGTGACTGGTCCCGAGGGGCCTACGAGCAGTACTTC.

The chain links TRBV4-2 to TRBJ2-3; no reliable D call. The germline CDR1 and CDR2 sequences are LGHNA and YNFKEQ. The CDR3 runs to 16 residues. Trimming stripped 4 bases from V and 0 bases from J, with 14 bases between. CDR3 amino acids: CASSPPRAASTDTQYF. CDR3 nucleotides: TGTGCCAGCAGCCCACCCCGGGCAGCCAGCACAGATACGCAGTATTTT.

The CDR3: CASSPSYETQYF. The CDR3 region has the DNA TGTGCCAGCTCACCAAGTTATGAGACCCAGTACTTC. The V and J genes are TRBV18 and TRBJ2-5; D gene ambiguous. V was trimmed by 2 bases and J by 5 bases, leaving 6 bases between them. The CDR3 is 12 amino acids. CDR1 KGHSH and CDR2 LQKENI come from the germline V gene.

The rearrangement joins TRBV2 to TRBJ1-2, with TRBD1 as a possible D gene (6 bases). V shed 6 bases and J shed 8 bases, with 13 bases lying between them. Germline V gives CDR1 SNHLY, CDR2 FYNNEI. The CDR3 contains 12 residues. The CDR3 region has the DNA TGTGCCAGCAGCTCAAACGGGGGCGGCTACACCTTC. It codes for CASSSNGGGYTF.

This clonotype was picked up one time. The chain carries TRBV3-1 and TRBJ2-5; 9 bases are a match to TRBD1. The CDR3 consists of 16 residues. V lost 5 bases to trimming and J lost 1 base; unmatched junction nucleotides: 8. Germline lookup yields CDR1 LGHDT and CDR2 YNNKEL (reference sequence). CDR3 sequence (DNA): TGTGCCAGCAGCACCCGGACAGGGGACATCCAAGAGACCCAGTACTTC. It encodes CASSTRTGDIQETQYF.

This chain links TRBV12-3 or TRBV12-4 with TRBJ1-1; possibly TRBD1 for D (5 bases). The CDR3 consists of 13 residues. V gave up 6 bases and J gave up 3 bases, with 11 bases separating them. CDR3 nucleotides: TGTGCCAGCAGACCGTCAGGGTACACTGAAGCTTTCTTT. The encoded protein is CASRPSGYTEAFF.

The chain is built from TRBV15 and TRBJ2-2; D is perhaps TRBD1 (6 bases). The CDR3 totals 15 residues. Trimming took off 0 bases at V and 7 bases at J, with 12 bases between the two ends. CDR1 is LNHNV and CDR2 is YYDKDF in the germline V gene (reference sequence). The CDR3 here is CATSRETGSGGELFF. The CDR3, as DNA: TGTGCCACCAGCAGAGAGACAGGTTCGGGCGGGGAGCTGTTTTTT.

This chain joins TRBV29-1 and TRBJ1-1, with D maybe TRBD1 (6 bases). There are 11 residues in the CDR3. Looked up from germline, CDR1 is SQVTM and CDR2 is ANQGSEA. The V and J ends lost 2 bases and 12 bases respectively, with 13 bases between them. The CDR3 region is CSVELNRDPFF. DNA for the CDR3: TGCAGCGTTGAATTGAACAGGGACCCTTTCTTT.

The chain employs TRBV24-1 and TRBJ2-2; unclear D gene. Per germline, CDR1 KGHDR and CDR2 SFDVKD. The germline V and J ends were trimmed by 9 bases and 1 base, with 8 bases remaining between them. The CDR3 totals 13 residues. CDR3 DNA: TGTGCCACCTCTCACCAGAACACCGGGGAGCTGTTTTTT. Protein sequence: CATSHQNTGELFF.

The chain is built from TRBV29-1 and TRBJ2-1; 13 bases line up with TRBD2. Losses at the gene ends were 5 bases for V and 4 bases for J; bases not matched to a gene: 5. The CDR3 covers 15 residues. Germline assignment: CDR1 SQVTM and CDR2 ANQGSEA. Here the CDR3 DNA reads TGCAGCGTTCAGGGACTAGCGGGGATATACAATGAGCAGTTCTTC. Protein sequence: CSVQGLAGIYNEQFF.

This clonotype was picked up a small number of times. The CDR3 nucleotides read TGTGCCAGCAGTCTTGGACTCACCGGGGAGCTGTTTTTT. This sequence encodes CASSLGLTGELFF. The chain is built from TRBV27 and TRBJ2-2, with a possible D match to TRBD2 (5 bases). With 5 bases removed from V and 4 bases from J, the gap between germline ends came to 8 bases. The CDR3 runs 13 residues. CDR1 and CDR2 from the germline V gene are MNHEY and SMNVEV (reference sequence).

V usage is TRBV18 and J usage is TRBJ1-6, with D possibly TRBD1 on 6 matching bases. The CDR3 runs 16 residues. The germline gives CDR1 KGHSH, CDR2 LQKENI. V lost 6 bases, J lost 4 bases, and 16 bases lay in between. CDR3 protein: CASSPRGLGYNSPLHF. In nucleotides, the CDR3 is TGTGCCAGCTCCCCCAGGGGCCTTGGGTATAATTCACCCCTCCACTTT.

Here the CDR3 DNA reads TGCAGCGTTGTGGGACTAGCCGACGAGCAGTACTTC. This sequence encodes CSVVGLADEQYF. V usage is TRBV29-1 and J usage is TRBJ2-7, with 9 bases matching TRBD2. The CDR3 runs 12 residues. Trimming cost V 4 bases and J 5 bases; bases outside gene matches: 3. Germline assignment: CDR1 SQVTM and CDR2 ANQGSEA.

The chain has TRBV3-1 and TRBJ1-5; D remains unclear. Trimming cost V 4 bases and J 7 bases, with 14 bases left between them. The CDR3 is made up of 14 amino acids. Germline loops: CDR1 LGHDT, CDR2 YNNKEL (reference sequence). The CDR3 coding sequence is TGTGCCAGCAGCCTAGCGAGGGTAGGGCAGCCCCAGCATTTT. Translation gives CASSLARVGQPQHF.

The J gene is TRBJ2-7, the V gene TRBV5-6, with 8 bases lining up with TRBD1. With V trimmed by 4 bases and J by 4 bases, 4 bases remained unmatched. Germline V CDR1 and CDR2: SGHDT, YYEEEE. The CDR3 has 13 residues. The CDR3 region has the DNA TGTGCCAGCAGCGTGACAGGGGTGTACGAGCAGTACTTC. Amino acids: CASSVTGVYEQYF.

The V call is TRBV6-1, the J call TRBJ1-5, with 10 bases aligning to TRBD1. The CDR3 loop spans 16 amino acids. The germline gives CDR1 MNHNS, CDR2 SASEGT. The V segment lost 5 bases and the J segment 4 bases; nucleotides outside the gene matches: 8. DNA of the CDR3: TGTGCCAGCAGTCCCCGGGACAGGGGATCAAATCAGCCCCAGCATTTT. This translates into CASSPRDRGSNQPQHF.

The chain joins TRBV30 to TRBJ1-2, with D unresolved. V was cut by 3 bases and J by 9 bases, with 14 bases left in between. Germline V gene sequence: CDR1 GTSNPN, CDR2 SVGIG (reference sequence). The CDR3 length is 12 residues. DNA of the CDR3: TGTGCCTGGAGCCTTGGGCAGGAGCGCTACACCTTC. Residues: CAWSLGQERYTF.